This T cell receptor beta chain is from a study of cytomegalovirus exposure and HLA in healthy donors. Study observations and caveats: There was a cluster of highly shared sequence variants that was likely a sequencing artifact. Earlier analysis found most TCR beta V segments productive about 90% or about 30% of the time. The study assumed roughly uniform donor sequencing depth for presence/absence analyses. In vitro assays verified that a few CMV-associated chains recognized CMV antigens specifically.

CDR3 length: 14 residues. With V trimmed by 6 bases and J by 5 bases, 6 bases remained unmatched. Germline values: CDR1 MNHNY, CDR2 SVGAGI (reference sequence). PCR used 60 Vbeta primers and 13 Jbeta primers. Sequencing used immunoSEQ multiplex PCR; TCRdb keeps in-frame clones, though not all of them. Among roughly 130,000 clones listed, roughly 73% were seen once. A note on this clone: Its matching antigen is unknown.

This chain connects TRBV6-6 to TRBJ1-5, with 8 positions matching TRBD1. The clonotype comes from a middle-aged woman in good health and CMV-seronegative. Sequencing was done on a sample of PBMCs. CDR3 loop: CASRGQGIDQPQHF. In nucleotides, the CDR3 is TGTGCCAGCAGAGGACAGGGAATAGATCAGCCCCAGCATTTT.